The 7 T cell receptor beta chains below were found in one sample sequenced in a study of OX40 agonist ivuxolimab in advanced cancers. Clones were read by immunoSEQ multiplex PCR, and TCRdb kept only the in-frame ones, dropping some. Of 50,000 or so clones in the sample, roughly 88% were seen once. The sample in question was CD4+ or CD8+ T cells sorted from blood, obtained in a trial of the OX40 agonist ivuxolimab. All receptors come from an adult with an advanced solid tumor such as melanoma, head and neck, liver or kidney cancer.

The V gene is TRBV7-6, the J gene TRBJ2-2; 8 bases agree with TRBD1. The length of the CDR3 is 15 residues. Per germline, CDR1 SGHVS and CDR2 FNYEAQ. The V gene end was trimmed by 5 bases and the J gene end by 2 bases; junction bases not matched to a gene: 4. The CDR3 DNA reads as TGTGCCAGCAGCCGTGGACAGGGTAACACCGGGGAGCTGTTTTTT. Translating gives CASSRGQGNTGELFF. Using reference TRBV7-6 and TRBJ2-2 for the parts outside the CDR3, the full variable domain is GAGVSQSPRYKVTKRGQDVALRCDPISGHVSLYWYRQALGQGPEFLTYFNYEAQQDKSGLPNDRFSAERPEGSISTLTIQRTEQRDSAMYRCASSRGQGNTGELFFGEGSRLTVL.

This chain uses TRBV9 with TRBJ2-1; D ambiguous. Germline CDR1 reads SGDLS; CDR2 reads YYNGEE. This CDR3 is built from 12 residues. Trimming cost V 4 bases and J 9 bases, with 11 bases left between them. The CDR3 loop is CASSPGVTEQFF. Here the CDR3 DNA reads TGTGCCAGCAGCCCTGGAGTCACTGAGCAGTTCTTC.

This clone ranks as medium-sized (0.01 to 0.1%). The chain is built from TRBV29-1 and TRBJ1-3; unclear D gene. Looked up from germline, CDR1 is SQVTM and CDR2 is ANQGSEA. The CDR3 runs to 15 residues. The V gene lost 4 bases and the J gene lost 0 bases, with 13 bases spanning the gap. The CDR3 sequence is CSVAIGIPSGNTIYF. For the CDR3, the DNA is TGCAGCGTTGCGATCGGGATTCCCTCTGGAAACACCATATATTTT.

The V gene is TRBV5-6, the J gene TRBJ2-1, with 10 bases lining up with TRBD1. Germline CDR1 is SGHDT and CDR2 is YYEEEE. V shed 5 bases and J 8 bases; nucleotides not matched to a gene: 13. CDR3 length: 16 residues. CDR3 loop: CASRTGGSWAVDEQFF. CDR3 nucleotide sequence: TGTGCCAGCAGGACAGGGGGCAGCTGGGCTGTCGATGAGCAGTTCTTC.

The chain combines TRBV30 with TRBJ2-1; TRBD2 matches 7 bases. The CDR3 runs to 14 residues. Germline CDR1 is GTSNPN and CDR2 is SVGIG (reference sequence). Unmatched junction bases numbered 6, after V lost 3 bases and J lost 4 bases. The CDR3 nucleotides read TGTGCCTGGAGCGAACGGGGGGTATACAATGAGCAGTTCTTC. Amino acids: CAWSERGVYNEQFF. The complete variable domain, with remaining parts taken from reference TRBV30 and TRBJ2-1, reads SQTIHQWPATLVQPVGSPLSLECTVEGTSNPNLYWYRQAAGRGLQLLFYSVGIGQISSEVPQNLSASRPQDRQFILSSKKLLLSDSGFYLCAWSERGVYNEQFFGPGTRLTVL.

This chain uses TRBV28 with TRBJ1-5; no clear D. This CDR3 contains 15 residues. Trimming removed 2 bases at V and 9 bases at J, with 17 bases between. CDR1 is MDHEN and CDR2 is SYDVKM in the germline V gene. The CDR3 DNA follows: TGTGCCAGCAGTTTAAAGCCCACGAACCTTAGGCCCCAGCATTTT. The encoded protein is CASSLKPTNLRPQHF.

This clone was recorded once. The genes are TRBV5-4 and TRBJ1-1, with TRBD1 as a possible D gene (5 bases). V shed 0 bases and J shed 4 bases, with 10 bases lying between them. The CDR3 is 14 residues long. Germline V gives CDR1 SGHNT, CDR2 YYREEE (reference sequence). CDR3 loop: CASSLDGGTTEAFF. CDR3 sequence (DNA): TGTGCCAGCAGCTTGGACGGGGGGACCACTGAAGCTTTCTTT.